A selection of T cell receptor beta chains follows, all from one sample in a study of blood T cell repertoires in COVID-19. TCRdb's copy holds only in-frame clones and misses some; the assay was immunoSEQ multiplex PCR. The repertoire holds approximately 210,000 clones, with approximately 83% as singletons. Sequencing input: PBMCs or T cells enriched from blood (not recorded which). These receptors all stem from a woman in her fifties or sixties who had recovered from COVID-19. Both conserved end residues are part of each CDR3. Each record gives: CDR3 protein, V gene, J gene.

CDR3aa: CASSIRRGLDGNTIYF
v_gene: TRBV19
j_gene: TRBJ1-3

CDR3aa: CSVRGASTEAFF
v_gene: TRBV29-1
j_gene: TRBJ1-1

CDR3aa: CASSQASTEAFF
v_gene: TRBV14
j_gene: TRBJ1-1

CDR3aa: CASSQPGGQGTGELFF
v_gene: TRBV4-3
j_gene: TRBJ2-2

CDR3aa: CASSLMRANYGYTF
v_gene: TRBV5-4
j_gene: TRBJ1-2

CDR3aa: CAISVSGGAAEGYTF
v_gene: TRBV10-3
j_gene: TRBJ1-2

CDR3aa: CASSLRGSQETQYF
v_gene: TRBV5-1
j_gene: TRBJ2-5

CDR3aa: CASSHRGGRDYEQYF
v_gene: TRBV7-2
j_gene: TRBJ2-7

CDR3aa: CSVGQAMNYGYTF
v_gene: TRBV29-1
j_gene: TRBJ1-2

CDR3aa: CASSLGSGRSYEQYF
v_gene: TRBV7-2
j_gene: TRBJ2-7

CDR3aa: CASKGVWGTNYGYTF
v_gene: TRBV6-5
j_gene: TRBJ1-2

CDR3aa: CSGGHLTGYTF
v_gene: TRBV20-1
j_gene: TRBJ1-2

CDR3aa: CASAQGRLGEAFF
v_gene: TRBV12-3/TRBV12-4
j_gene: TRBJ1-1

CDR3aa: CASTTGGAYEQYF
v_gene: TRBV19
j_gene: TRBJ2-7

CDR3aa: CSVAGTSGRARRETQYF
v_gene: TRBV29-1
j_gene: TRBJ2-5

CDR3aa: CASSPRRELSPLHF
v_gene: TRBV18
j_gene: TRBJ1-6

CDR3aa: CASSLGVSGRMMGQKTQYF
v_gene: TRBV7-2
j_gene: TRBJ2-5

CDR3aa: CASSVLPVTGANVLTF
v_gene: TRBV9
j_gene: TRBJ2-6

CDR3aa: CASSDPGTGELFF
v_gene: TRBV6-5
j_gene: TRBJ2-2

CDR3aa: CASSWGGQASNQPQHF
v_gene: TRBV7-2
j_gene: TRBJ1-5

CDR3aa: CASSPTGPSYEQYF
v_gene: TRBV18
j_gene: TRBJ2-7

CDR3aa: CASSSDSGVGSYEQYF
v_gene: TRBV5-5
j_gene: TRBJ2-7

CDR3aa: CASSDQLESRLTGVMCNF
v_gene: TRBV11-3
j_gene: TRBJ2-7

CDR3aa: CASTYIPRDSGLSTDTQYF
v_gene: TRBV6-6
j_gene: TRBJ2-3

CDR3aa: CASSPTGGTEAFF
v_gene: TRBV18
j_gene: TRBJ1-1

CDR3aa: CASSKGGGDTEAFF
v_gene: TRBV5-6
j_gene: TRBJ1-1

CDR3aa: CAISEVGTKYNEQFF
v_gene: TRBV10-3
j_gene: TRBJ2-1

CDR3aa: CASSGPRLAGIEEQYF
v_gene: TRBV25-1
j_gene: TRBJ2-7

CDR3aa: CASRDRGATDTQYF
v_gene: TRBV2
j_gene: TRBJ2-3

CDR3aa: CAISEIVGSSGNTIYF
v_gene: TRBV10-3
j_gene: TRBJ1-3

CDR3aa: CASSPPQGSSYNEQFF
v_gene: TRBV7-9
j_gene: TRBJ2-1

CDR3aa: CASSIGTSGTGELFF
v_gene: TRBV7-8
j_gene: TRBJ2-2

CDR3aa: CASSLSPGGNTIYF
v_gene: TRBV5-1
j_gene: TRBJ1-3

CDR3aa: CASSLPGQGAYEQYF
v_gene: TRBV5-1
j_gene: TRBJ2-7

CDR3aa: CASSEGLAGGYEQFF
v_gene: TRBV2
j_gene: TRBJ2-1

CDR3aa: CASTAGAKGEAFF
v_gene: TRBV10-1
j_gene: TRBJ1-1

CDR3aa: CATSRDLRGSYEQYF
v_gene: TRBV15
j_gene: TRBJ2-7

CDR3aa: CASSYLTASSYEQYF
v_gene: TRBV6-5
j_gene: TRBJ2-7

CDR3aa: CASIRNTIYF
v_gene: TRBV6-5
j_gene: TRBJ1-3

CDR3aa: CASSLPGSNQPQHF
v_gene: TRBV5-6
j_gene: TRBJ1-5

CDR3aa: CSVEDRGQGAGAYGYTF
v_gene: TRBV29-1
j_gene: TRBJ1-2

CDR3aa: CASSPPLATLSDEQYF
v_gene: TRBV11-2
j_gene: TRBJ2-7

CDR3aa: CASSTQQGRVTQYF
v_gene: TRBV7-9
j_gene: TRBJ2-5

CDR3aa: CASSPAGVTGELFF
v_gene: TRBV18
j_gene: TRBJ2-2